This T cell receptor (beta chain) was sequenced in a study of cytomegalovirus exposure and HLA in healthy donors. Primers included in the PCR were 60 Vbeta and 13 Jbeta primers. Clones were sequenced by immunoSEQ multiplex PCR, and TCRdb holds only the in-frame ones, with some missing. The sample yields fewer than 200,000 clones, over 60% seen once. A word on this clone: Its antigen is still unknown.

V gave up 3 bases and J gave up 6 bases, with 17 bases separating them. This CDR3 has 15 residues. The germline CDR1 and CDR2 sequences are SGHTA and FQGNSA. The study, taken as a whole, reports: Researchers reportedly found TCR beta sequences accurately predicted most subjects' HLA-A and HLA-B alleles. A few V segments could not be told apart, such as TRBV6-2 and TRBV6-3, and were left out.

This sequence originates from a woman in her forties or fifties in good health and CMV-seropositive. Source material: PBMCs. The V and J genes are TRBV7-2 and TRBJ1-2; D may be TRBD1 (5 bases). CDR3 region: CASSLGLISSNGYTF. In DNA form, the CDR3 reads TGTGCCAGCAGCTTGGGACTTATCTCCTCTAATGGCTACACCTTC.